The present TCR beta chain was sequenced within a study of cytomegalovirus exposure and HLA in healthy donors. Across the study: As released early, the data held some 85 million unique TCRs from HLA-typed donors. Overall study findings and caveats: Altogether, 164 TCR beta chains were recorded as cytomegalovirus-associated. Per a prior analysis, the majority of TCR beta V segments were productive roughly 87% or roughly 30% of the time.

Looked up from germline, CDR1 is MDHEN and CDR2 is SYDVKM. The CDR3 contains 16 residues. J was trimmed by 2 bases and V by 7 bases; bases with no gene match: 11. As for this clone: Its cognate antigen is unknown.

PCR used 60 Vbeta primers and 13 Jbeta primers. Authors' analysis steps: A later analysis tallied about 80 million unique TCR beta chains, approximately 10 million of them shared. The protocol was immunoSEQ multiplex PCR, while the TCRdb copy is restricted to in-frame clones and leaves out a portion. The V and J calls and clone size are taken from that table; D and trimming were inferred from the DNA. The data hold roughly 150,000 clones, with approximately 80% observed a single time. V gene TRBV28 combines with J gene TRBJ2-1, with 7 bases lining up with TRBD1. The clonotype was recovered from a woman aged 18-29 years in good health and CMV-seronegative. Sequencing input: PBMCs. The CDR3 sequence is CASTRPGQAPYNEQFF. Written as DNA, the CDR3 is TGTGCCAGCACCCGCCCCGGACAGGCACCCTACAATGAGCAGTTCTTC.